This TCR beta chain was captured by sequencing in a study of T cells in Graves' hyperthyroidism and ophthalmopathy. What was amplified from RNA transcripts were TCR beta CDR3 regions. HTBI primers were the set used in a first-round RT-PCR of the TCR CDR3. Via MiXCR, TCRdb re-called the multiplex PCR reads, giving one row per CDR3 protein. The data contain under 450,000 distinct CDR3 sequences, around 16% of them singletons. This clonotype was seen only a few times. Its antigen is unknown. Germline V gives CDR1 LNHNV, CDR2 YYDKDF (reference sequence). V lost 9 bases, J lost 7 bases, and 15 bases lay in between. The CDR3 sequence is 13 residues long. Overall study findings and caveats: Researchers report that a 13 V-J model separated ophthalmopathy from stable hyperthyroidism. Most thyroid clonotypes expanded above 0.001 were also detected in blood.

This chain uses TRBV15 with TRBJ1-4; D is ambiguous. The material sequenced was blood. The receptor's source is a woman aged 18-29 years with Graves' hyperthyroidism. The CDR3 reads CATTPGRTEKLFF. For the CDR3, the DNA is TGTGCCACAACGCCCGGACGTACTGAAAAACTGTTTTTT.